This T cell receptor beta chain was sequenced in a study of memory CD4+ T cells and cytomegalovirus serostatus. Study at large: This sample comes from healthy Belgian adults, several CMV seropositive, around 26 seronegative.

TCRdb keeps only in-frame clones here, not all; method: immunoSEQ multiplex PCR. The sample records approximately 65,000 clones, approximately 77% being singletons. Findings and caveats of the study: Of more than 150 reported CMV TCRbeta sequences, just over 65 were found in memory CD4+ repertoires.

V shed 2 bases, J shed 1 base, and the junction held 2 bases outside the gene matches. There are 16 residues in the CDR3. From germline, CDR1 is ENHRY and CDR2 SYGVKD. Of note for this clone: Antigen specificity is unknown.

The sort gate was single viable CD3+CD4+CD8-CD45RO+ cells for memory CD4+ T cells. Serostatus was set by detecting CMV pp150, pp28, p38, p52 IgG. After thawing, CD4+ T cells were positively selected. Sequencing input: memory CD4+ T cells from blood. This receptor was identified in an adult in good health and CMV-seronegative. V and J are TRBV10-3 and TRBJ2-2; 9 nucleotides agree with TRBD1. The CDR3 DNA sequence: TGTGCCATCAGTGAGCGGGACAGGGTGAACACCGGGGAGCTGTTTTTT. Protein: CAISERDRVNTGELFF.